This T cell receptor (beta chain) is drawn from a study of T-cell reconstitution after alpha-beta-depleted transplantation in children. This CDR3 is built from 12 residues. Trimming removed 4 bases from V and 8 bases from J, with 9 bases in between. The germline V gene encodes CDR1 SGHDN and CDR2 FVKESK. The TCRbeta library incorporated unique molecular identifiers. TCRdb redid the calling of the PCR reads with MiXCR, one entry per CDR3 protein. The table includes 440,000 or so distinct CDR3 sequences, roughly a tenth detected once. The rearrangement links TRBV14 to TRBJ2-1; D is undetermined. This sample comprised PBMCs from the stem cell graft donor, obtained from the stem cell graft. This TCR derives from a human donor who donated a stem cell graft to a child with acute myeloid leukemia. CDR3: CASSPSGHEQFF. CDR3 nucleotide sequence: TGTGCCAGCAGCCCGTCCGGGCATGAGCAGTTCTTC.